A selection of T cell receptor beta chains follows, all from one sample in a study of blood T cell repertoires in COVID-19. Assay used: immunoSEQ multiplex PCR; TCRdb lists only in-frame clones, some missing. This table holds about 220,000 clones, approximately 80% found once. The source material was peripheral blood. The receptors derive from a man aged 25 to 40 with active or convalescent COVID-19. Both conserved end residues are trimmed from each CDR3. Some rows have no size entry. The others give once, few or many, or a class for an expanded clone.

- 13 TRBV6-5 ASSYAGTDPYGYT
once 14 TRBV5-5 ASSLGLAASSYEQY
- 17 TRBV30 AWSVWASGGGYPGDTQY
- 11 TRBV19 ASSIAGSDTQY
- 13 TRBV24-1 ATSDPGQGNNEQF
- 15 TRBV5-1 ASSLATGAAIFYEQY
once 13 TRBV7-8 ASSSDRVSTDTQY
- 15 TRBV7-9 ASSLTTRPTSTDTQY
- 13 TRBV4-3 ASSQDGGGTGELF
- 14 TRBV25-1 ASSGAGPSGANVLT
once 13 TRBV7-2 ASTPSAGGGFGYT
- 9 TRBV2 ASQDTYEQY
- 13 TRBV28 ASSSGTTRDTEAF
- 12 TRBV3-1/TRBV3-2 ASSHPGLIYGYT
- 12 TRBV29-1 SVARGSGANVLT
- 12 TRBV20-1 SASVQGMVNEQF
- 14 TRBV30 AWSVYRGGSRETQY
- 13 TRBV28 ASSFAISGANVLT
- 13 TRBV25-1 ASSEYRGPITEAF
- 11 TRBV13 ASSFRRNSPLH
- 13 TRBV27 ASSWTGGGTDTQY
once 10 TRBV5-1 ASSPSPRRKF
- 12 TRBV10-3 AIGLAENTGELF
few 13 TRBV7-6 ASSFRGGLYNEQF
- 12 TRBV6-2/TRBV6-3 ASSNGLAVTEQY
few 13 TRBV3-1/TRBV3-2 ASSPPGTGELRQY
once 9 TRBV6-5 ASSRADTQY
- 11 TRBV29-1 SVEAGPNTEAF
- 14 TRBV6-6 ASRAPSGGAVGELF
- 11 TRBV29-1 SVQGRDRSELF
- 16 TRBV27 ASSLGTGGNGNTGELF
- 11 TRBV28 ASSIPDRETQY
- 11 TRBV11-1 ASSYRGDNEQF
- 11 TRBV28 ASGQGFGTEAF
- 13 TRBV2 ASKYAGDSGNTIY
- 12 TRBV12-5 ASGLEGVNQPQH
- 11 TRBV7-9 ASSSLWTEGYT
- 11 TRBV9 ASSVTGGNEQF
- 14 TRBV4-2 ASSQERAARGTEAF
- 14 TRBV6-1 ASSESGLDGSYEQY
- 11 TRBV4-1 ASSQQGIAEAF